The entry that follows covers one TCR beta chain sequence. The source of the sample is a study of blood T cells in healthy people across ages. Alongside a J-beta primer mix, a sample-barcoded 5' primer served in a second PCR lasting about 7 to 12 cycles. From the 5' RACE reads, TCRdb called clonotypes with MiXCR, one entry per CDR3 protein. Of 850,000 to 1,000,000 distinct CDR3 sequences in the sample, roughly half are singletons; the top ten hold about 20%. The TCR was taken from a woman in her sixties in good health. Sequenced: blood.

The CDR3 is CASSLAAGTGELFF. CDR3 nucleotides: TGTGCCAGCAGTTTAGCGGCAGGGACCGGGGAGCTGTTTTTT. The rearrangement uses TRBV28 and TRBJ2-2; maybe TRBD1 (5 bases). V lost 2 bases, J lost 5 bases, and 9 bases lay in between. Germline lookup yields CDR1 MDHEN and CDR2 SYDVKM. The CDR3 runs to 14 residues.